A single sample is the source of the 26 T cell receptor beta chains below, sequenced in a study of T cell repertoires in cytomegalovirus infection. TCRdb fed the reads into MiXCR, producing one record per CDR3 protein. The table shows some 400,000 distinct CDR3 sequences, with about a third occurring only once. Sequenced material: PBMCs. These receptor sequences come from a human donor in good health (CMV status not recorded). Some clones in this sample may be carry-over from other donors' samples.

For this clonotype: The junction departs from the called germline gene at one end, perhaps through a read error. The gene calls are TRBV7-7 and TRBJ2-1, with 7 bases aligning to TRBD1. The CDR3 contains 15 residues. The germline V gene encodes CDR1 SSHAT and CDR2 FNYEAQ (reference sequence). CDR3 sequence reads: CASSSGQLSYNEQLF. DNA of the CDR3: TGTGCCAGCAGCTCGGGACAGCTCTCCTACAATGAGCAGTTATTC.

This clonotype was found many times. The chain recombines TRBV7-8 with TRBJ2-3; 7 positions match TRBD2. The J segment lost 2 bases and the V segment lost 5 bases, leaving 7 bases of the junction unmatched. Germline-derived CDR1 and CDR2 are SGHVS and FQNEAQ. This CDR3 has 15 amino acids. This CDR3 is CASSKGAGITDTQYF. DNA of the CDR3: TGTGCCAGCAGCAAGGGAGCGGGGATCACAGATACGCAGTATTTT.

This clonotype was picked up many times. This rearrangement joins TRBV28 to TRBJ2-5; 14 nucleotides match TRBD2. The CDR3 is 18 amino acids. The J segment lost 2 bases and the V segment lost 7 bases, leaving 12 bases of the junction unmatched. Germline lookup yields CDR1 MDHEN and CDR2 SYDVKM. CDR3 DNA: TGTGCCAGCAACGAACCCGCCGGGACTAGCGGGGGACAAGAGACCCAGTACTTC. Translating gives CASNEPAGTSGGQETQYF.

This clonotype was seen a few times. The chain carries TRBV14 and TRBJ2-2, with D unresolved. Germline V gene lookup returns CDR1 SGHDN and CDR2 FVKESK. The CDR3 is made up of 14 amino acids. V lost 0 bases, J lost 8 bases, and 10 bases lay in between. The CDR3 here is CASSQDLGPGELFF. DNA for the CDR3: TGTGCCAGCAGCCAAGATCTCGGACCAGGGGAGCTGTTTTTT.

This clonotype was seen a handful of times. This chain uses TRBV20-1 with TRBJ1-5, with D perhaps matching TRBD1 (6 bases). Germline V gene lookup returns CDR1 DFQATT and CDR2 SNEGSKA (reference sequence). This CDR3 is built from 13 residues. The V and J ends lost 3 bases and 4 bases respectively, with 10 bases between them. The chain's CDR3 is CSASPQGNQPQHF. CDR3 DNA: TGCAGTGCTAGTCCACAGGGTAATCAGCCCCAGCATTTT.

This sequence joins TRBV2 and TRBJ2-7, with 8 bases matching TRBD1. CDR3 length: 15 residues. The V and J ends lost 6 bases and 4 bases, in that order; junction bases with no gene match: 11. Germline V gene data show CDR1 as SNHLY and CDR2 as FYNNEI. Here the CDR3 DNA reads TGTGCCAGCAGCCCAGGCTCCGGGACAGGTTACGAGCAGTACTTC. Translated, it gives CASSPGSGTGYEQYF.

V and J are TRBV7-6 and TRBJ2-6; 9 positions match TRBD1. V was clipped by 9 bases and J by 2 bases; unmatched bases: 2. This CDR3 comprises 14 residues. Germline assignment: CDR1 SGHVS and CDR2 FNYEAQ. CDR3 nucleotide sequence: TGTGCCAGTGGGACAGGGACTGGGGCCAACGTCCTGACTTTC. This translates into CASGTGTGANVLTF. The entire variable domain, with the rest obtained from reference TRBV7-6 and TRBJ2-6, is as follows: GAGVSQSPRYKVTKRGQDVALRCDPISGHVSLYWYRQALGQGPEFLTYFNYEAQQDKSGLPNDRFSAERPEGSISTLTIQRTEQRDSAMYRCASGTGTGANVLTFGAGSRLTVL.

This sequence joins TRBV11-2 and TRBJ2-7; 7 bases line up with TRBD2. The CDR3 is 14 amino acids. Trimming cost V 4 bases and J 6 bases; bases outside gene matches: 9. From germline, CDR1 is SGHAT and CDR2 FQNNGV. In nucleotides, the CDR3 is TGTGCCAGCAGCTCAAGGACTAGTACAAGCGAGCAGTACTTC. Amino acid sequence: CASSSRTSTSEQYF.

The chain's CDR3 is CASSQDLGHPEQYF. In nucleotides, the CDR3 is TGCGCCAGCAGCCAAGATTTGGGACATCCGGAGCAGTACTTC. The gene calls are TRBV4-3 and TRBJ2-7; D perhaps matches TRBD1 (6 bases). CDR3 length equals 14 residues. CDR1 LGHNA and CDR2 YSLEER come from the germline V gene. Trimming removed 0 bases at V and 7 bases at J, with 13 bases between.

With respect to this clonotype: One base away lies a much larger clone, so this may be a sequencing read error. The V and J genes are TRBV7-2 and TRBJ2-1; the D is unclear. The CDR3 is 18 residues long. V was clipped by 5 bases and J by 0 bases, with 20 bases between them. Germline values: CDR1 SGHTA, CDR2 FQGNSA. The CDR3 region has the DNA TGTGCCAGCAGCGTAACTTCCGGCTACTCTTACTCCTACAATGAGCAGTTCTTC. It is translated as CASSVTSGYSYSYNEQFF.

At least ten counts were recorded for this clonotype. V usage is TRBV5-6 and J usage is TRBJ1-1, with unresolved D. The length of the CDR3 is 12 residues. The germline gives CDR1 SGHDT, CDR2 YYEEEE. V shed 0 bases and J shed 7 bases, with 7 bases lying between them. CDR3 nucleotides: TGTGCCAGCAGCTTGGTATGGGGTGAAGCTTTCTTT. Translated: CASSLVWGEAFF.

This chain joins TRBV15 and TRBJ1-4; TRBD1 agrees at 8 bases. Germline V gives CDR1 LNHNV, CDR2 YYDKDF (reference sequence). With 2 bases clipped from V and 0 bases from J, the junction kept 8 bases outside the gene matches. The CDR3 contains 18 residues. Written as DNA, the CDR3 is TGTGCCACCAGCAGACTCTTGACAGGGGTGGCAACTAATGAAAAACTGTTTTTT. This encodes CATSRLLTGVATNEKLFF.

This clonotype was picked up a small number of times. This sequence joins TRBV13 and TRBJ2-7, with 7 positions matching TRBD2. The CDR3 has 15 residues. Germline loops: CDR1 PRHDT, CDR2 FYEKMQ (reference sequence). The ends lost 4 bases at V and 0 bases at J; junction bases unmatched: 6. The CDR3 nucleotides are TGTGCCAGCAGCTCGTTGGGGGGGGACTCCTACGAGCAGTACTTC. It translates to CASSSLGGDSYEQYF.

The chain is built from TRBV7-8 and TRBJ1-1; 7 bases agree with TRBD1. This CDR3 is 16 amino acids long. Germline V lookup: CDR1 SGHVS, CDR2 FQNEAQ. CDR3 DNA sequence: TGTGCGTGCAGCTCCTCCCGAACAGGGGATGACACTGAAGCTTTCTTT. Its translation is CACSSSRTGDDTEAFF.

The V call is TRBV6-4, the J call TRBJ2-1, with TRBD1 matching 9 bases. Germline loops: CDR1 MRHNA, CDR2 SNTAGT. This CDR3 contains 14 residues. V lost 10 bases to trimming and J lost 2 bases; unmatched junction nucleotides: 6. The chain's CDR3 is CATGDRVTYNEQFF. For the CDR3, the DNA is TGTGCCACCGGGGACAGGGTAACCTACAATGAGCAGTTCTTC.

V gene TRBV10-2 combines with J gene TRBJ2-2; 7 positions match TRBD1. The germline V gene encodes CDR1 WSHSY and CDR2 SAAADI. V shed 8 bases and J 0 bases; nucleotides not matched to a gene: 6. CDR3 length: 15 amino acids. This CDR3 is CASGIGGTNTGELFF. The CDR3 DNA sequence: TGCGCCAGCGGGATAGGGGGCACGAACACCGGGGAGCTGTTTTTT.

This clonotype was detected many times. The J gene is TRBJ2-1, the V gene TRBV11-2; 14 positions agree with TRBD2. The CDR3 is 16 amino acids. V was pared by 5 bases and J by 7 bases, with 7 bases of the junction left unmatched. Per the germline V gene, CDR1 is SGHAT and CDR2 is FQNNGV. This CDR3 reads CASSRGLAGVGNEQFF. DNA for the CDR3: TGTGCCAGCAGCCGGGGACTAGCGGGGGTCGGGAATGAGCAGTTCTTC.

This clonotype was recorded at least ten times. The rearrangement joins TRBV18 to TRBJ2-1, with 10 bases aligning to TRBD1. CDR3 length: 15 residues. V trimming: 3 bases; J trimming: 7 bases; junction bases outside the gene matches: 6. Germline CDR1 reads KGHSH; CDR2 reads LQKENI. CDR3 sequence reads: CASSPRDRGMNEQFF. DNA for the CDR3: TGTGCCAGCTCACCCCGGGACAGGGGTATGAATGAGCAGTTCTTC.

For this clonotype: Germline is not matched at one junction end, which may reflect a read error. The gene calls are TRBV5-3 and TRBJ2-2, with TRBD1 identical over 8 bases. TRBV5-3 is labeled an ORF, and its function is uncertain. The length of the CDR3 is 16 residues. The CDR3 bases are TGTGCCAGCAGCTTACCAGGGGGCACGGGGACCGGGGAGCTGTTTTTT. This sequence encodes CASSLPGGTGTGELFF.

The rearrangement uses TRBV7-2 and TRBJ2-2, with TRBD1 matching 8 bases. The CDR3 consists of 18 residues. CDR1 and CDR2 from the germline V gene are SGHTA and FQGNSA. With V trimmed by 1 base and J by 6 bases, 13 bases remained unmatched. CDR3 sequence reads: CASSLGLGQGATSGELFF. The DNA for the CDR3 is TGTGCCAGCAGCTTAGGTTTGGGGCAGGGGGCGACGTCCGGGGAGCTGTTTTTT.

This clonotype has ten or more counts. The genes are TRBV7-9 and TRBJ1-1; no firm D call. V lost 5 bases and J lost 2, with 12 bases in between. This CDR3 is built from 14 residues. Germline CDR1 SEHNR, CDR2 FQNEAQ (reference sequence). Here the CDR3 DNA reads TGTGCCAGCAGCCCCAGAGTATATAACACTGAAGCTTTCTTT. Its translation: CASSPRVYNTEAFF.

The table lists this clonotype with a few counts. The chain couples TRBV24-1 to TRBJ2-3; D is undetermined. V was cut by 3 bases and J by 4 bases, with 10 bases left in between. This CDR3 is built from 14 residues. CDR1 KGHDR and CDR2 SFDVKD come from the germline V gene. The CDR3 loop reads CATSDRGRADTQYF. The CDR3 DNA is TGTGCCACCAGTGATCGAGGACGGGCAGATACGCAGTATTTT.

The rearrangement joins TRBV12-3 or TRBV12-4 to TRBJ2-2; D tentatively fits TRBD1 or TRBD2 (5 bases each). This CDR3 has 16 residues. Trimming pared 6 bases from V and 11 bases from J, leaving 25 bases between. The CDR3: CASRKGRPSMGGELFF. In DNA form, the CDR3 reads TGTGCCAGCAGGAAGGGACGGCCCTCGATGGGCGGCGAGCTGTTTTTT.

The V call is TRBV18, the J call TRBJ1-1; no definite D call. V was cut by 3 bases and J by 2 bases, with 16 bases left in between. The CDR3 is made up of 16 amino acids. Germline loops: CDR1 KGHSH, CDR2 LQKENI. The CDR3 DNA reads as TGTGCCAGCTCACCCCTCGCCCTGGGAACCAACACTGAAGCTTTCTTT. Its translation: CASSPLALGTNTEAFF. The whole variable domain, remainder taken from reference TRBV18 and TRBJ1-1, is NAGVMQNPRHLVRRRGQEARLRCSPMKGHSHVYWYRQLPEEGLKFMVYLQKENIIDESGMPKERFSAEFPKEGPSILRIQQVVRGDSAAYFCASSPLALGTNTEAFFGQGTRLTVV.

The rearrangement links TRBV4-1 to TRBJ2-5; 7 bases line up with TRBD1. Per germline, CDR1 MGHRA and CDR2 YSYEKL. Germline trimming cut 0 bases from V and 7 bases from J; bases unmatched to any gene: 14. This CDR3 region has 17 residues. In nucleotides, the CDR3 is TGCGCCAGCAGCCAAGATCTAGGGGGCGTTGGGTCGGGGACCCAGTACTTC. It codes for CASSQDLGGVGSGTQYF.

The sample holds a few counts of this clonotype. V gene TRBV4-1 combines with J gene TRBJ2-2; no clear D. V dropped 0 bases and J dropped 6 bases, with 8 bases sitting between them. Germline CDR1 and CDR2: MGHRA and YSYEKL. There are 14 residues in the CDR3. CDR3 bases: TGCGCCAGCAGCCAAGATCTGGCGGCCGGGGAGCTGTTTTTT. This codes for CASSQDLAAGELFF.